This entry describes one T cell receptor (beta chain). Its antigen is currently unknown. The CDR3 is 12 residues long. V was pared by 7 bases and J by 7 bases, with 13 bases between. Germline CDR1 is SNHLY and CDR2 is FYNNEI. The data are from a study of EBV T-cell therapy then PD-1 blockade in nasopharyngeal carcinoma. Data came from immunoSEQ multiplex PCR; TCRdb stores just in-frame clones and leaves some out. The repertoire includes under 30,000 clones, 84% of them detected once, and approximately 30% sits in the top ten. Treatment indicated: AdE1-LMPpoly-expanded autologous EBV-specific T-cell therapy followed by anti-PD-1 nivolumab.

This TCR was recovered from a middle-aged man with nasopharyngeal carcinoma. The sample here was CD8+ T cells from blood, taken around day 60 from a patient whose treatment included autologous EBV-specific T cells and nivolumab. The gene calls are TRBV2 and TRBJ1-2, with D maybe TRBD1 (5 bases). The CDR3 loop is CASIRAGFGYTF. CDR3 bases: TGTGCCAGCATCAGGGCCGGGTTTGGCTACACCTTC.